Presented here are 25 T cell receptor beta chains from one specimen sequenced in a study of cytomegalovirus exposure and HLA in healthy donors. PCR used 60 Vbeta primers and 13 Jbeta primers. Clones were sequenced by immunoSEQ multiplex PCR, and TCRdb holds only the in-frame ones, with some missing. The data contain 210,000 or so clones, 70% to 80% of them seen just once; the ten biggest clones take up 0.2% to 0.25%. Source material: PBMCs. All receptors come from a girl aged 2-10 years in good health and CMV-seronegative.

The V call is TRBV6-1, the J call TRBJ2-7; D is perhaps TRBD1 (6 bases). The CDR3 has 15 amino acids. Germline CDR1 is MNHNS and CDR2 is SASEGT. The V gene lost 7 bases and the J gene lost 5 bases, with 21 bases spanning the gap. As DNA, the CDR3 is TGTGCCAGCACTGGGAGACAGGATAGGGGGAACGAGCAGTACTTC. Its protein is CASTGRQDRGNEQYF.

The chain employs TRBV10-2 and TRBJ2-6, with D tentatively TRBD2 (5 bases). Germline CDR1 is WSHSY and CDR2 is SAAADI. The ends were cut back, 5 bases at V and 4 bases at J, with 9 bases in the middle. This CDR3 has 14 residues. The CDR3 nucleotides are TGCGCCAGCAGTTACGGGATCGGGGCCAACGTCCTGACTTTC. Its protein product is CASSYGIGANVLTF.

CDR3 nucleotide sequence: TGTGCCAGCAGCTCCCGGGGGAATGTCAGCAATCAGCCCCAGCATTTT. Its protein is CASSSRGNVSNQPQHF. The V call is TRBV5-6, the J call TRBJ1-5, with a weak D call TRBD1 (5 bases). The CDR3 has 16 amino acids. V lost 3 bases and J lost 1, with 14 bases in between. Germline V gene data show CDR1 as SGHDT and CDR2 as YYEEEE. The full variable domain, in which reference TRBV5-6 and TRBJ1-5 provide the parts outside the CDR3, is DAGVTQSPTHLIKTRGQQVTLRCSPKSGHDTVSWYQQALGQGPQFIFQYYEEEERQRGNFPDRFSGHQFPNYSSELNVNALLLGDSALYLCASSSRGNVSNQPQHFGDGTRLSIL.

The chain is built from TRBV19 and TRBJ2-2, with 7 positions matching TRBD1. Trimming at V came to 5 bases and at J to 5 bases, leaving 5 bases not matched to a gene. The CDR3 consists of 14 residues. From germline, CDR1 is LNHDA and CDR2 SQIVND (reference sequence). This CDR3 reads CASSPGTVTGELFF. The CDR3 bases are TGTGCCAGTAGTCCCGGGACAGTGACCGGGGAGCTGTTTTTT.

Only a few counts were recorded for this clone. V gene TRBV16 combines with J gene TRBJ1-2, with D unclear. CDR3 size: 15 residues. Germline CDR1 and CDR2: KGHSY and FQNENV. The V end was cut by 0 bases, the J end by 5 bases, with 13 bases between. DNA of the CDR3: TGTGCCAGCAGCCAATCGACGGGAAGCTTTTATGGCTACACCTTC. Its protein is CASSQSTGSFYGYTF.

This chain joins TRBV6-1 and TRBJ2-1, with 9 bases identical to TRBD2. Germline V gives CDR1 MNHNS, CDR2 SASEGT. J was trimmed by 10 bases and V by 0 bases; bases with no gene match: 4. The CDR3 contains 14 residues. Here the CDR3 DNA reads TGTGCCAGCAGTGAAGCGTTCCTAGCGGGAGAGCAGTTCTTC. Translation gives CASSEAFLAGEQFF.

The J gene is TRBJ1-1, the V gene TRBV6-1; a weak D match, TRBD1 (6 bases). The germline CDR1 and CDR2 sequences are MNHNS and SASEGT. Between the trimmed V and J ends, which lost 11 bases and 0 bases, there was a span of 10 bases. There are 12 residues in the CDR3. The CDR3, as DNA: TGTGCCCTAGGGGACATGAACACTGAAGCTTTCTTT. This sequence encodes CALGDMNTEAFF.

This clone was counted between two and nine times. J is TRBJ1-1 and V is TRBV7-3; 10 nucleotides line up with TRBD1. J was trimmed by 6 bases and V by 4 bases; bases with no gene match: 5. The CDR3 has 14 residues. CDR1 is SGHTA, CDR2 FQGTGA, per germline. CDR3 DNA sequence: TGTGCCAGCAGCTGGGGACAGGGGAGCGCTGAAGCTTTCTTT. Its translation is CASSWGQGSAEAFF.

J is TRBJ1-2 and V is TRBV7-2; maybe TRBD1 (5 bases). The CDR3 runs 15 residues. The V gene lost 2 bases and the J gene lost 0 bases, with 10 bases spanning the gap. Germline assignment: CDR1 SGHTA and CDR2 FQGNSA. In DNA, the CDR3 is TGTGCCAGCAGCTTAATTCAGGGCACTAACTATGGCTACACCTTC. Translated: CASSLIQGTNYGYTF.

CDR3 amino acids: CASSLGLGKLETQYF. CDR3 DNA sequence: TGTGCCAGCAGCTTAGGACTAGGGAAACTCGAGACCCAGTACTTC. The genes are TRBV7-9 and TRBJ2-5; tentative D call: TRBD2 (6 bases). Trimming removed 1 base at V and 5 bases at J, with 14 bases between. CDR1 and CDR2 (germline): SEHNR, FQNEAQ (reference sequence). The CDR3 runs to 15 residues.

The CDR3 here is CASSTGTGGGFTEAFF. The CDR3 coding sequence is TGTGCCAGTAGTACGGGGACAGGGGGCGGTTTCACTGAAGCTTTCTTT. The genes are TRBV19 and TRBJ1-1, with 12 bases aligning to TRBD1. The CDR3 runs to 16 residues. Germline V lookup: CDR1 LNHDA, CDR2 SQIVND (reference sequence). V lost 4 bases and J lost 4; bases outside the gene matches: 7.

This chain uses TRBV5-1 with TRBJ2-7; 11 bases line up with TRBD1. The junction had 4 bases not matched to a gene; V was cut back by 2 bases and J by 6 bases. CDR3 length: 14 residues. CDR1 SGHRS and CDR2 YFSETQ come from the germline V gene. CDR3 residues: CASSFQDRGLEQYF. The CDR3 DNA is TGCGCCAGCAGCTTCCAGGACAGGGGGCTCGAGCAGTACTTC. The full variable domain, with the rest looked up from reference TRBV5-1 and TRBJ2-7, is KAGVTQTPRYLIKTRGQQVTLSCSPISGHRSVSWYQQTPGQGLQFLFEYFSETQRNKGNFPGRFSGRQFSNSRSEMNVSTLELGDSALYLCASSFQDRGLEQYFGPGTRLTVT.

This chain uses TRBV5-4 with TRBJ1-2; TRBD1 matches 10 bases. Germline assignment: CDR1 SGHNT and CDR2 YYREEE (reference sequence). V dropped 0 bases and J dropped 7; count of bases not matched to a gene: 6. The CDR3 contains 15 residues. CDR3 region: CASSLGRDRGSGYTF. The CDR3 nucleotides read TGTGCCAGCAGCTTGGGCCGGGACAGGGGTAGTGGCTACACCTTC. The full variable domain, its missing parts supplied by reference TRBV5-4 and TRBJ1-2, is ETGVTQSPTHLIKTRGQQVTLRCSSQSGHNTVSWYQQALGQGPQFIFQYYREEENGRGNFPPRFSGLQFPNYSSELNVNALELDDSALYLCASSLGRDRGSGYTFGSGTRLTVV.

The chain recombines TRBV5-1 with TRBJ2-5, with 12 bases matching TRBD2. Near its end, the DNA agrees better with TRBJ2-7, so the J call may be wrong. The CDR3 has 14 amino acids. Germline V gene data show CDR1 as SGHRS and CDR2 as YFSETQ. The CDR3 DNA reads TGCGCCAGCGCCGGACTAGCGGGGCCCTACGAGCAGTACTTC. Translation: CASAGLAGPYEQYF.

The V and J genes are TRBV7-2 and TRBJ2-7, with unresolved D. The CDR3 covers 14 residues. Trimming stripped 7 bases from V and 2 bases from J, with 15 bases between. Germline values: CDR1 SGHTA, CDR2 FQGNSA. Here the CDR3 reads CASTSRWAPYEQYF. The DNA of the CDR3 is TGTGCCAGCACAAGCAGGTGGGCCCCCTACGAGCAGTACTTC.

The DNA for the CDR3 is TGTGCCAGCAGCCAAGTTCCTCACAGGGAGGGGAACACTGAAGCTTTCTTT. Protein sequence: CASSQVPHREGNTEAFF. The chain uses TRBV4-2 and TRBJ1-1, with a possible D match to TRBD1 (6 bases). V shed 1 base and J shed 1 base, with 16 bases lying between them. Germline V gives CDR1 LGHNA, CDR2 YNFKEQ. The CDR3 runs 17 residues.

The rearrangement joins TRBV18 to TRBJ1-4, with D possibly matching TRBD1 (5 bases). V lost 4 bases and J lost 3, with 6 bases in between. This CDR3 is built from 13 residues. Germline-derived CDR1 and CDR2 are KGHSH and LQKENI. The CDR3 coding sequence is TGTGCCAGCTCACAGGGGTCTAATGAAAAACTGTTTTTT. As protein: CASSQGSNEKLFF.

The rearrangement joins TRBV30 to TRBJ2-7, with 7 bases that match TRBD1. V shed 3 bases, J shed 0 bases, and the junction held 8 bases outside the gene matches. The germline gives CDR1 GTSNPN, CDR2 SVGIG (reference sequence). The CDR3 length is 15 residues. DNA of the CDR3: TGTGCCTGGAGCCCAGGACAGGCTAGCTCCTACGAGCAGTACTTC. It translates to CAWSPGQASSYEQYF.

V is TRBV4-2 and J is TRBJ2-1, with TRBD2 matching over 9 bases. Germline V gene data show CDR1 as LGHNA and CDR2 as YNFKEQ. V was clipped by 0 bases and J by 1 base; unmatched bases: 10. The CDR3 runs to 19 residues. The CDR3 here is CASSQDWLAGLGSYNEQFF. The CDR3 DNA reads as TGTGCCAGCAGCCAAGATTGGCTAGCGGGGTTGGGGTCCTACAATGAGCAGTTCTTC.

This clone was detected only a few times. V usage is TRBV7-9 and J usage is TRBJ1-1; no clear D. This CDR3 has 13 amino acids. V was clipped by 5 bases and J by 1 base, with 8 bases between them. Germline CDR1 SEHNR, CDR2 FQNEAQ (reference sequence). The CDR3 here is CASSRNTNTEAFF. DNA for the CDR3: TGTGCCAGCAGCCGAAACACGAACACTGAAGCTTTCTTT.

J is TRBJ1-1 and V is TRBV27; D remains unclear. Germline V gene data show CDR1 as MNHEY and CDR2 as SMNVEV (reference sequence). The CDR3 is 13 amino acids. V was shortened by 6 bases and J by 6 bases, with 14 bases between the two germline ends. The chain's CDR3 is CASRPGSLSEAFF. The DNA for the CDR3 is TGTGCCAGCAGACCGGGATCCTTATCTGAAGCTTTCTTT.

The CDR3 sequence: CAISESGSLGQGAFF. DNA for the CDR3: TGTGCCATCAGTGAGTCGGGGTCACTCGGACAGGGGGCTTTCTTT. The chain links TRBV10-3 to TRBJ1-1; 9 bases map to TRBD1. Germline loops: CDR1 ENHRY, CDR2 SYGVKD. V shed 0 bases, J shed 11 bases, and the junction held 10 bases outside the gene matches. The CDR3 length is 15 residues.

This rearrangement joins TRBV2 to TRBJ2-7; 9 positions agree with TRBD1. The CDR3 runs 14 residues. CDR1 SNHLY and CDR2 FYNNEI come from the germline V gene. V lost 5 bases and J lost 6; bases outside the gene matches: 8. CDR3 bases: TGTGCCAGCAGTCTACAGGGGGCGAATTCCGAGCAGTACTTC. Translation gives CASSLQGANSEQYF.

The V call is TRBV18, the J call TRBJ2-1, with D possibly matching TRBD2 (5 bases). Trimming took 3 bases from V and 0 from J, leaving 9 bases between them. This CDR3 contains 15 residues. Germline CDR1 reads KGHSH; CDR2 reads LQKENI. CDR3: CASSPSESSYNEQFF. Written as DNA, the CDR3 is TGTGCCAGCTCACCTAGCGAGAGCTCCTACAATGAGCAGTTCTTC.

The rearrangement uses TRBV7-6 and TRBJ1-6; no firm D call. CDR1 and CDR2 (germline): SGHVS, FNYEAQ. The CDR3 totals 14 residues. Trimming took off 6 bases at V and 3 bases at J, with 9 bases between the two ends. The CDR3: CASSGLGYNSPLHF. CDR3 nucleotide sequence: TGTGCCAGCAGTGGTCTAGGCTATAATTCACCCCTCCACTTT.